The 11 T cell receptor beta chains below come from one sample, sequenced in a study of cytomegalovirus exposure and HLA in healthy donors. PCR amplification relied on 60 Vbeta primers (plus 13 Jbeta primers). Libraries were prepared by immunoSEQ multiplex PCR; TCRdb keeps only in-frame clonotypes and omits some of them. The sample data list 110,000 to 150,000 clones. Sequenced input: PBMCs. Receptors were obtained from a young woman in good health and CMV-seronegative.

The V gene is TRBV7-8, the J gene TRBJ1-4, with 8 bases aligning to TRBD1. This CDR3 is 15 amino acids long. The V and J ends lost 5 bases and 0 bases, in that order; junction bases with no gene match: 2. The V gene's germline CDR1 is SGHVS and CDR2 FQNEAQ. CDR3 amino acids: CASSPDRATNEKLFF. CDR3 bases: TGTGCCAGCAGCCCGGACAGGGCAACTAATGAAAAACTGTTTTTT.

This chain joins TRBV11-2 and TRBJ2-7; D is undetermined. Germline V gives CDR1 SGHAT, CDR2 FQNNGV. V was shortened by 0 bases and J by 7 bases, with 7 bases between the two germline ends. This CDR3 spans 12 amino acids. CDR3 residues: CASSLEQPEQYF. For the CDR3, the DNA is TGTGCCAGCAGCTTAGAACAGCCGGAGCAGTACTTC.

The chain has TRBV30 and TRBJ2-2, with 13 bases aligning to TRBD2. Germline values: CDR1 GTSNPN, CDR2 SVGIG (reference sequence). Germline trimming cut 7 bases from V and 3 bases from J; bases unmatched to any gene: 2. The CDR3 totals 14 residues. The CDR3 spells CAFGLAGDTGELFF. The DNA of the CDR3 is TGTGCCTTTGGACTAGCGGGAGACACCGGGGAGCTGTTTTTT.

The chain joins TRBV5-6 to TRBJ2-7; unclear D gene. Germline CDR1 and CDR2: SGHDT and YYEEEE. The CDR3 runs 12 residues. Trimming took off 2 bases at V and 6 bases at J, with 9 bases between the two ends. The CDR3 loop reads CASSFGASEQYF. For the CDR3, the DNA is TGTGCCAGCAGCTTTGGAGCCTCCGAGCAGTACTTC.

The J gene is TRBJ2-5, the V gene TRBV4-1; D gene ambiguous. V gave up 2 bases and J gave up 5 bases, with 15 bases separating them. The CDR3 consists of 15 residues. The germline V gene encodes CDR1 MGHRA and CDR2 YSYEKL. The CDR3 region has the DNA TGCGCCAGCAGCCAATCGCCTAGTTCGAAGGAGACCCAGTACTTC. Protein sequence: CASSQSPSSKETQYF.

The rearrangement links TRBV5-1 to TRBJ2-7; weak D call: TRBD2 (6 bases). The CDR3 covers 17 residues. Germline CDR1 SGHRS, CDR2 YFSETQ. V was cut by 7 bases and J by 1 base, with 24 bases left in between. The CDR3 loop reads CASSRRSTGDRSYEQYF. CDR3 sequence (DNA): TGCGCCAGCTCTCGTCGGTCGACGGGAGATCGTTCCTACGAGCAGTACTTC.

This chain connects TRBV7-3 to TRBJ2-2; D unresolved. V shed 1 base and J shed 8 bases, with 8 bases lying between them. Looked up from germline, CDR1 is SGHTA and CDR2 is FQGTGA. There are 13 residues in the CDR3. The CDR3: CASSLILTGELFF. The CDR3 DNA is TGTGCCAGCAGCTTAATTCTCACTGGGGAGCTGTTTTTT.

This chain uses TRBV9 with TRBJ2-1; 9 nucleotides align to TRBD2. Trimming at V came to 0 bases and at J to 9 bases, leaving 7 bases not matched to a gene. The CDR3 loop spans 15 amino acids. The germline V gene encodes CDR1 SGDLS and CDR2 YYNGEE. CDR3: CASSVEAGGPIEQFF. CDR3 nucleotide sequence: TGTGCCAGCAGCGTAGAGGCGGGAGGGCCTATTGAGCAGTTCTTC.

The chain joins TRBV19 to TRBJ2-1; 11 bases match TRBD2. Germline trimming cut 3 bases from V and 9 bases from J; bases unmatched to any gene: 10. The germline CDR1 and CDR2 sequences are LNHDA and SQIVND (reference sequence). This CDR3 has 16 residues. CDR3: CASSIETSGSLAEQFF. CDR3 nucleotides: TGTGCCAGTAGTATTGAAACTAGCGGGAGTTTGGCTGAGCAGTTCTTC.

The chain links TRBV27 to TRBJ1-5, with 8 bases identical to TRBD1. The CDR3 consists of 18 residues. Trimming took 8 bases from V and 2 from J; bases not matched to a gene: 17. CDR1 is MNHEY, CDR2 SMNVEV, per germline (reference sequence). The CDR3, as DNA: TGTGCCAGCCTTAAAAGACGTTCCAAACAGGGGGGCAATCAGCCCCAGCATTTT. Its protein product is CASLKRRSKQGGNQPQHF.

The chain is built from TRBV27 and TRBJ1-1; possibly TRBD1 for D (5 bases). The CDR3 has 15 residues. Germline V lookup: CDR1 MNHEY, CDR2 SMNVEV (reference sequence). V lost 5 bases to trimming and J lost 2 bases, with 15 bases between them. The CDR3 loop reads CASSARWGGNTEAFF. For the CDR3, the DNA is TGTGCCAGCAGTGCCCGATGGGGGGGAAACACTGAAGCTTTCTTT.